This TCR beta chain was recorded in a study of T cells after somatic rescue of genetic block (dated by TCRdb to the early 2020s). General notes on the study: What the study looked at was long-term robustness, specifically in a T-cell system that came about through somatic rescue of a genetic block in T-cell development.

The protocol used for the library was the immunoSEQ multiplex PCR assay. TCRdb's version of the immuneACCESS table is confined to in-frame rearrangements and falls short of the full clone set. An unresolved V gene accounts for under half of the shortfall where checked; the remainder is of unknown origin. In this sample the table shows over 95,000 clones, about 90% of which occur a single time. The ten largest clones represent approximately 1.4% of the sample. With respect to this clone: The antigen this receptor binds is unknown. It has no much larger one-base neighbor in the sample; base qualities were not kept.

Trimming accounts for 6 bases at V and 5 bases at J, while the number of junction bases matched to no gene is 6. Looking up the germline V gene (reference sequence) yields CDR1 LNHDA and CDR2 SQIVND. Taken from cysteine to phenylalanine, the CDR3 has 14 residues. Only the CDR3 region is kept as DNA, spanning 42 bases read in frame from base 1. In this chain, TRBV19 is recombined with TRBJ2-5; 10 junctional bases match TRBD2. Input material: peripheral blood mononuclear cells (PBMCs). The clonotype comes from a woman younger than 30. The CDR3 region reads CASSPEAGGETQYF. At the DNA level, the sequence is TGTGCCAGTAGCCCAGAAGCGGGGGGGGAGACCCAGTACTTC.